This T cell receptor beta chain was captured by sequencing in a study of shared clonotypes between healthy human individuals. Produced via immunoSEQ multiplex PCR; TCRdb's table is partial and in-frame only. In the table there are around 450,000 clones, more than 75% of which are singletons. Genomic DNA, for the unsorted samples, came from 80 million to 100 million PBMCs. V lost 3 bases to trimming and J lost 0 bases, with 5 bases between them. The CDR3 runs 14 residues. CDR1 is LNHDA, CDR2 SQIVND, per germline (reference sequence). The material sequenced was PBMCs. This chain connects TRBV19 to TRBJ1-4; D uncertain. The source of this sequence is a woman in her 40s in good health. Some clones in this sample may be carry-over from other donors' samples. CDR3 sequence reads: CASSMSPTNEKLFF. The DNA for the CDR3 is TGTGCCAGTAGTATGAGTCCAACTAATGAAAAACTGTTTTTT.